These 9 T cell receptor beta chains were sequenced from one sample in a study of blood T cell repertoires in COVID-19 (dated by TCRdb to 2019 to 2021). The library was produced with the immunoSEQ multiplex PCR assay. This immuneACCESS table, as held by TCRdb, lists in-frame sequences with V and J called but not all clones. Of the missing ones, under half trace to an unresolved V gene in checked studies; the others have no known cause. Present in this sample are roughly 54,000 clones, roughly nine tenths of which were seen just once. The ten largest clones add up to around 4.2% of the sample. The sequenced sample consisted of peripheral blood. Source of these receptors: a man aged 50-60 years with acute or convalescent COVID-19.

The genes are TRBV19 and TRBJ2-5, with a possible D match to TRBD1 (5 bases). Germline CDR1 and CDR2: LNHDA and SQIVND (reference sequence). Trimming removed 4 bases at V and 5 bases at J, with 5 bases between. This CDR3 is 11 amino acids long. Written as DNA, the CDR3 is TGTGCCAGTAGTAAGGGGGAGACCCAGTACTTC. It is translated as CASSKGETQYF.

The chain joins TRBV19 to TRBJ2-5; 7 bases are shared with TRBD2. The CDR3 runs to 13 residues. V lost 2 bases to trimming and J lost 4 bases; unmatched junction nucleotides: 1. Germline CDR1 is LNHDA and CDR2 is SQIVND (reference sequence). The CDR3 reads CASSISGIETQYF. The CDR3 DNA follows: TGTGCCAGTAGTATAAGCGGGATAGAGACCCAGTACTTC.

The chain links TRBV18 to TRBJ1-1, with D possibly matching TRBD1 (5 bases). This CDR3 contains 15 residues. Trimming took off 0 bases at V and 1 base at J, with 9 bases between the two ends. The germline CDR1 and CDR2 sequences are KGHSH and LQKENI. The CDR3 loop is CASSPPLTGNTEAFF. The CDR3 DNA reads as TGTGCCAGCTCACCACCTCTAACAGGGAACACTGAAGCTTTCTTT.

This clone was recorded once. This chain links TRBV24-1 with TRBJ1-5; no clear D gene. This CDR3 is built from 16 residues. Deletions cut 6 bases from V and 0 bases from J, with 14 bases between. Per the germline V gene, CDR1 is KGHDR and CDR2 is SFDVKD. CDR3 DNA: TGTGCCACCAGTACCTCTACCGGTTATAGCAATCAGCCCCAGCATTTT. Translation gives CATSTSTGYSNQPQHF.

With regard to this clone: This sample also contains other DNA sequences that code for the same CDR3. The rearrangement links TRBV5-1 to TRBJ1-2; D perhaps matches TRBD1 (5 bases). V was shortened by 3 bases and J by 4 bases, with 13 bases between the two germline ends. The CDR3 covers 14 residues. The V gene's germline CDR1 is SGHRS and CDR2 YFSETQ. CDR3 sequence (DNA): TGCGCCAGCAGCTCCGGCGGGGCTGGCTATGGCTACACCTTC. Amino acids: CASSSGGAGYGYTF.

The CDR3 DNA sequence: TGTGCCAGCAGCTCCATCGGTAGCGGGAGGTTCTACGAGCAGTACTTC. This translates into CASSSIGSGRFYEQYF. The chain links TRBV7-9 to TRBJ2-7, with 10 bases that match TRBD2. This CDR3 is 16 amino acids long. Germline V CDR1 and CDR2: SEHNR, FQNEAQ (reference sequence). With V trimmed by 4 bases and J by 3 bases, 9 bases remained unmatched.

DNA of the CDR3: TGTGCCATCAGTGAGACCCGGGACACACTTGGGATCTCCAAAAACATTCAGTACTTC. Amino acid sequence: CAISETRDTLGISKNIQYF. The rearrangement joins TRBV10-3 to TRBJ2-4; D is possibly TRBD1 (6 bases). Germline values: CDR1 ENHRY, CDR2 SYGVKD. V was trimmed by 2 bases and J by 2 bases, leaving 22 bases between them. This CDR3 is 19 amino acids long.

The J gene is TRBJ1-5, the V gene TRBV18, with 8 nucleotides matching TRBD1. CDR1 and CDR2 from the germline V gene are KGHSH and LQKENI. Trimming took 5 bases from V and 4 from J; bases not matched to a gene: 10. The CDR3 consists of 16 residues. CDR3 nucleotides: TGTGCCAGCTCAACATCGGACAGGGCCCTAAATCAGCCCCAGCATTTT. It is translated as CASSTSDRALNQPQHF.

In this sample, this clone turned up once. V is TRBV19 and J is TRBJ2-2; D perhaps matches TRBD2 (5 bases). With 3 bases removed from V and 2 bases from J, the gap between germline ends came to 10 bases. The CDR3 totals 15 residues. Germline values: CDR1 LNHDA, CDR2 SQIVND (reference sequence). The CDR3 loop is CASSISSSNTGELFF. CDR3 nucleotide sequence: TGTGCCAGTAGTATTTCTAGCAGTAACACCGGGGAGCTGTTTTTT.